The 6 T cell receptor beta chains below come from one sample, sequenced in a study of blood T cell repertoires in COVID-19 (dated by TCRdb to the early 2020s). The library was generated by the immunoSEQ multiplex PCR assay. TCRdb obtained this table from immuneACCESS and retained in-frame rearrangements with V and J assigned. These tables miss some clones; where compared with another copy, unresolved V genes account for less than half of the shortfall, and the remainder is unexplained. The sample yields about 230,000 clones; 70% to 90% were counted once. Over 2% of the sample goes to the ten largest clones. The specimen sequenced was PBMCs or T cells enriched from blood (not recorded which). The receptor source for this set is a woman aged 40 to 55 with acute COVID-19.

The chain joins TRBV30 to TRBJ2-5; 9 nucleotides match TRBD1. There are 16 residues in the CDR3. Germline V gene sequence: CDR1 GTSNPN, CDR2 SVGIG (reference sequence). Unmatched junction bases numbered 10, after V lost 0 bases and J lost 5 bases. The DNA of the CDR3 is TGTGCCTGGAGTGTACCTGGGGACAGGGTCTGGGAGACCCAGTACTTC. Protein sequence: CAWSVPGDRVWETQYF.

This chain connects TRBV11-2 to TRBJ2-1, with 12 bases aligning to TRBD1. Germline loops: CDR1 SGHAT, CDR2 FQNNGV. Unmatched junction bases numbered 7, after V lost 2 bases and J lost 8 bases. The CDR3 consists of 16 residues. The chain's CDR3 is CASSLRDRGRSYEQFF. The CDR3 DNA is TGTGCCAGCAGCTTAAGGGACAGGGGGCGCTCCTATGAGCAGTTCTTC.

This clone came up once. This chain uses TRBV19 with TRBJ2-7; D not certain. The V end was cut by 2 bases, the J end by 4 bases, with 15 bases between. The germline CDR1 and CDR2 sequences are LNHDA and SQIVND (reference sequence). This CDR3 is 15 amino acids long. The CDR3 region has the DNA TGTGCCAGTAGTATAATCCCGTACTCCAGGTACGAGCAGTACTTC. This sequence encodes CASSIIPYSRYEQYF.

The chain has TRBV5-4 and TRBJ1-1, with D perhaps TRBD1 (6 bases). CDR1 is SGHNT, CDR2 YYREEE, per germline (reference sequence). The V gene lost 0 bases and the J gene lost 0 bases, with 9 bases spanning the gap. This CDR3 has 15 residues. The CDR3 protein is CASSLEPGVNTEAFF. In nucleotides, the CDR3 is TGTGCCAGCAGCTTGGAACCAGGGGTGAACACTGAAGCTTTCTTT.

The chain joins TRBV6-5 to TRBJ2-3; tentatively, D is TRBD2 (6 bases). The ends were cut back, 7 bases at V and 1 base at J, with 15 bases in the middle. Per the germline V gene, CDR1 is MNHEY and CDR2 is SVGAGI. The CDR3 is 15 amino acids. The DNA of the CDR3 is TGTGCCAGCATGCCCAGGGACTTGGGCACAGATACGCAGTATTTT. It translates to CASMPRDLGTDTQYF.

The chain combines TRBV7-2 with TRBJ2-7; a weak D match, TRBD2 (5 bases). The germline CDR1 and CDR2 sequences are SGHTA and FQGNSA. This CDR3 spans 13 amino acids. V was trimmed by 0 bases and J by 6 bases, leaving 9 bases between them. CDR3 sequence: CASSLARGLEQYF. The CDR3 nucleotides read TGTGCCAGCAGCTTAGCGCGCGGGCTCGAGCAGTACTTC.